This T cell receptor (beta chain) is drawn from a study of T cells in Graves' hyperthyroidism and ophthalmopathy (dated by TCRdb to the late 2010s). Turning to the overall study: Peripheral blood was sampled at the time of initial diagnosis, prior to any treatment. After sampling, hyperthyroidism patients received methimazole starting at 30 mg daily, and ophthalmopathy patients received high-dose intravenous methylprednisolone. The paper reports TCR Vbeta CDR3 sequencing of roughly 140 peripheral blood samples: some 41 ophthalmopathy, roughly 80 hyperthyroidism and roughly 17 progressor patients. A discovery cohort of roughly 96 patients, roughly 40 with Graves' ophthalmopathy and about 58 with stable Graves' hyperthyroidism, was used to find distinguishing TCR V-J signatures. The study also compared thyroid tissue and blood T-cell repertoires from over 5 Graves' hyperthyroidism patients. An independent validation cohort of around 19 hyperthyroidism patients and more than 15 patients who later progressed to ophthalmopathy tested prospective prediction of ophthalmopathy. The approximately 100 discovery patients were randomly divided into training and test sets at a 7:3 ratio.

The research as a whole found: In validation, the model predicted progression to ophthalmopathy with about 71% sensitivity and roughly 72% specificity, a median of 6.5 months before onset. Blood samples also contained most of the expanded thyroid clonotypes (frequency above 0.001), which suggests that blood repertoires may reflect thyroid immune responses. Sample size was not statistically predetermined, and investigators were not blinded to group allocation. Ophthalmopathy was separated from stable hyperthyroidism by a 13 V-J signature model, with around 88% sensitivity and about 81% specificity obtained in cross-validation and 80%/75% obtained in testing.

TCR beta CDR3 regions were amplified from RNA transcripts. The first round of RT-PCR for the TCR CDR3 was performed with the HTBI primer set and the Qiagen OneStep RT-PCR kit. Libraries were constructed in a second round of multiplex PCR, after which size selection and purification were carried out. Libraries were sequenced paired-end with 100 bp reads on an Illumina HiSeq2000. Per the original workflow: SOAPnuke was used to process the raw data, removing reads that contained adapters or uncalled bases, had a mean Phred below 15, or lacked an exact match to the constant primer or identifier. High-quality paired reads were merged with COPE v1.2.5, and unique nucleotide sequences were defined as clonotypes. MiTCR v1.1 was used to align clonotypes to the IMGT TRBV, TRBD and TRBJ reference segments. The analysis included only V-J combinations with a frequency above 0.0001, which together covered approximately 99% of the repertoires. The TCS score was defined as the ratio of F50 (clonal expansion) to E x V (chaos), calculated using BLOSUM62-based TCRdist between CDR3 peptides within each V-J. Welch's t-statistics and random forest reduced several hundred V-J features to 13, which were used in a naive Bayes classifier (R e1071). TCRdb's own reprocessing of the public reads used fastp at Q25 and MiXCR and kept productive beta chains. One record per CDR3 amino acid sequence lists the most common genes and DNA. TCRdb's processing, not the study's, gives the V and J calls here. The sample has approximately 640,000 distinct CDR3 sequences on record, about 17% of them singletons. The ten largest clonotypes hold around 4% of the sample.

V ends up 5 bases short and J 4 bases short, with an unmatched junction base count of 5. CDR3 length: 15 amino acids, cysteine to phenylalanine. Of the read, only the CDR3 DNA is kept; its 45 bases are in frame from base 1. With respect to this clonotype: The antigen this receptor binds is unknown. No base-level quality is on record; no much larger clone is a single base apart.

Stable Graves' hyperthyroidism was defined as no progression to ophthalmopathy during 18 months of follow-up. Hyperthyroidism patients were newly diagnosed, had a disease duration of under 2 months, and were aged 18 to 65 years. Any patient with an uncontrolled infection, another autoimmune disease, pregnancy or lactation was excluded. Clinical symptoms, serum thyroxine and TRAb, thyroid ultrasound, and orbital computed tomography formed the basis for the diagnoses. PBMCs were isolated from 7.5 to 10 ml of fresh peripheral blood by Ficoll-Paque density gradient centrifugation. Total RNA was extracted with Trizol reagent, and quality was checked on an Agilent 2100 Bioanalyzer.

Sequenced sample: blood. The chain is assembled from TRBV12-3 or TRBV12-4 and TRBJ2-6; 7 bases in between match TRBD1. The clonotype originates from a woman younger than 45 with Graves' hyperthyroidism. The CDR3 protein: CASSIRGSGANVLTF. The nucleotide sequence is TGTGCCAGCAGTATCAGGGGGTCAGGGGCCAACGTCCTGACTTTC.